This TCR beta chain is drawn from a study of blood T cell repertoires in COVID-19. For the study at large: T cells, B-cell-depleted T cells, or PBMCs supplied cDNA or gDNA.

Authors' data handling: Reference gene primer amplification gave estimated nucleated cell counts. Measured with immunoSEQ multiplex PCR; TCRdb has only the in-frame clones, and not every one. V and J calls and clone size come straight from that table; D and trimming were deduced from the DNA. The repertoire holds under 250,000 clones, with approximately 83% as singletons. This study enrolled people aged 18 to 89 from under 25 US geographic areas. Categorization into cohorts depended on clinical history that participants reported. This clone was recorded only once. The CDR3 sequence is 16 residues long. Germline CDR1 is SGHRS and CDR2 is YFSETQ. V lost 4 bases to trimming and J lost 0 bases, with 16 bases between them.

The origin of this receptor is a woman in her fifties or sixties who had recovered from COVID-19. What was sequenced was PBMCs or T cells enriched from blood (not recorded which). The V and J genes are TRBV5-1 and TRBJ2-5, with TRBD1 as a possible D gene (6 bases). This chain's CDR3 is CASSARGPTNQETQYF. CDR3 sequence (DNA): TGCGCCAGCAGCGCCAGGGGTCCCACGAACCAAGAGACCCAGTACTTC.